Below, 21 T cell receptor beta chains from the same sample are listed, as sequenced in a study of control samples from healthy donors and cancer patients. Clones were sequenced by immunoSEQ multiplex PCR, and TCRdb holds only the in-frame ones, with some missing. The repertoire has 150,000 to 200,000 clones, about 90% of them found once; the top ten carry approximately 12%. The source material was blood. The origin of the receptors is a man between 25 and 39 years old in good health.

The V and J genes are TRBV5-1 and TRBJ2-1, with 9 bases aligning to TRBD2. V shed 4 bases, J shed 2 bases, and the junction held 10 bases outside the gene matches. Germline V gene data show CDR1 as SGHRS and CDR2 as YFSETQ. CDR3 size: 17 residues. For the CDR3, the DNA is TGCGCCAGCAGCCCACCTTTAGCGGGAGCCCCCTACAATGAGCAGTTCTTC. Translating it yields CASSPPLAGAPYNEQFF.

The chain links TRBV7-2 to TRBJ2-7; D is perhaps TRBD1 (6 bases). The CDR3 has 12 residues. Germline V CDR1 and CDR2: SGHTA, FQGNSA. Trimming removed 2 bases from V and 6 bases from J, with 8 bases in between. Written as DNA, the CDR3 is TGTGCCAGCAGCTTAACAGGGATCGAGCAGTACTTC. Translated, it gives CASSLTGIEQYF.

The chain joins TRBV5-1 to TRBJ2-5, with 8 bases that match TRBD1. CDR1 is SGHRS and CDR2 is YFSETQ in the germline V gene. V gave up 4 bases and J gave up 5 bases; unmatched junction bases: 7. This CDR3 is built from 14 residues. The CDR3 region is CASSPSQGGETQYF. The DNA of the CDR3 is TGCGCCAGCAGCCCATCACAGGGGGGCGAGACCCAGTACTTC.

The chain couples TRBV25-1 to TRBJ2-5; tentative D call: TRBD2 (7 bases). Germline CDR1 MGHDK, CDR2 SYGVNS. V lost 4 bases and J lost 9, with 12 bases in between. The CDR3 length is 12 residues. The CDR3 reads CASSGGAGAQYF. CDR3 nucleotides: TGTGCCAGCAGTGGGGGGGCGGGGGCCCAGTACTTC.

The chain carries TRBV7-2 and TRBJ2-2, with D perhaps TRBD2 (6 bases). From germline, CDR1 is SGHTA and CDR2 FQGNSA. CDR3 length: 16 residues. V lost 7 bases to trimming and J lost 5 bases, with 20 bases between them. The CDR3 DNA follows: TGTGCCAGCACGGACGGGAGAGGCGGTGATACCGGGGAGCTGTTTTTT. The encoded protein is CASTDGRGGDTGELFF.

J is TRBJ1-2 and V is TRBV12-3 or TRBV12-4; D ambiguous. The CDR3 runs to 12 residues. V was cut by 5 bases and J by 8 bases, with 12 bases left in between. CDR3 sequence: CASSGLGGGYTF. In DNA form, the CDR3 reads TGTGCCAGCAGTGGGTTAGGAGGCGGCTACACCTTC.

The rearrangement uses TRBV5-8 and TRBJ1-1; 10 bases match TRBD1. The CDR3 loop spans 14 amino acids. Germline CDR1 is SGHTS and CDR2 is YDEGEE. V was pared by 3 bases and J by 8 bases, with 7 bases of the junction left unmatched. The CDR3 nucleotides read TGTGCCAGCAGCTACCGGGACAGGGGTGGAGAAGCTTTCTTT. Residues: CASSYRDRGGEAFF.

The chain carries TRBV18 and TRBJ1-1, with no clear D. V gave up 3 bases and J gave up 0 bases, with 5 bases separating them. This CDR3 spans 13 amino acids. Germline V CDR1 and CDR2: KGHSH, LQKENI. The CDR3: CASSPSMNTEAFF. The CDR3 coding sequence is TGTGCCAGCTCACCCAGTATGAACACTGAAGCTTTCTTT.

The rearrangement links TRBV6-5 to TRBJ1-3; D possibly corresponds to TRBD1 (6 bases). The ends were cut back, 8 bases at V and 6 bases at J, with 20 bases in the middle. The CDR3 is made up of 15 amino acids. Germline assignment: CDR1 MNHEY and CDR2 SVGAGI. The CDR3: CASQWGGGGANTIYF. The CDR3 DNA follows: TGTGCCAGCCAGTGGGGAGGAGGGGGTGCAAACACCATATATTTT.

This chain uses TRBV2 with TRBJ2-1, with D perhaps matching TRBD1 or TRBD2 (5 bases each). The CDR3 contains 16 residues. The V gene's germline CDR1 is SNHLY and CDR2 FYNNEI. Trimming left V 6 bases short and J 2 bases short, with 17 bases between. This chain's CDR3 is CASRLRDPTTYNEQFF. As DNA, the CDR3 is TGTGCCAGCAGATTAAGGGACCCCACTACCTACAATGAGCAGTTCTTC.

To note about this clone: This same CDR3 is encoded by further DNA sequences in the sample. The chain joins TRBV27 to TRBJ1-1; D is unresolved. Per the germline V gene, CDR1 is MNHEY and CDR2 is SMNVEV (reference sequence). The CDR3 is 13 residues long. V lost 2 bases and J 2 bases, leaving 6 bases between the germline ends. CDR3 in amino acids: CASSLRENTEAFF. In nucleotides, the CDR3 is TGTGCCAGCAGTTTAAGGGAAAACACTGAAGCTTTCTTT.

This clone was found once. This chain connects TRBV3-1 (or the pseudogene TRBV3-2) to TRBJ2-3; D is perhaps TRBD1 or TRBD2 (6 bases each). The ends were cut back, 1 base at V and 3 bases at J, with 17 bases in the middle. Germline V gene sequence: CDR1 LGHDT, CDR2 YNNKEL (reference sequence). The CDR3 runs to 17 residues. In DNA form, the CDR3 reads TGTGCCAGCAGCCAAGGCGAAGGGGGGCCTAGGACAGATACGCAGTATTTT. Amino acids: CASSQGEGGPRTDTQYF.

V usage is TRBV19 and J usage is TRBJ2-7; tentatively, D is TRBD1 or TRBD2 (6 bases each). Germline V gene lookup returns CDR1 LNHDA and CDR2 SQIVND (reference sequence). This CDR3 has 16 residues. V was trimmed by 3 bases and J by 0 bases, leaving 15 bases between them. The CDR3 coding sequence is TGTGCCAGTAGTATCCGGGGGACAACGAGCTCCTACGAGCAGTACTTC. This encodes CASSIRGTTSSYEQYF.

The V gene is TRBV7-3, the J gene TRBJ2-5; TRBD2 matches 10 bases. The CDR3 sequence is 16 residues long. V lost 2 bases and J lost 4; bases outside the gene matches: 7. The germline CDR1 and CDR2 sequences are SGHTA and FQGTGA. The CDR3 region is CASSLGVAGGGETQYF. Written as DNA, the CDR3 is TGTGCCAGCAGCTTAGGGGTAGCGGGAGGAGGAGAGACCCAGTACTTC.

The rearrangement uses TRBV6-1 and TRBJ1-4; D not resolved. CDR1 is MNHNS, CDR2 SASEGT, per germline. The V gene lost 0 bases and the J gene lost 8 bases, with 13 bases spanning the gap. This CDR3 is 15 amino acids long. The CDR3 sequence is CASSEAHSIFEKLFF. The CDR3 nucleotides are TGTGCCAGCAGTGAAGCGCATTCGATATTCGAAAAACTGTTTTTT.

The chain recombines TRBV28 with TRBJ2-7, with a possible D match to TRBD2 (6 bases). CDR3 length: 14 residues. Per the germline V gene, CDR1 is MDHEN and CDR2 is SYDVKM. Trimming left V 6 bases short and J 5 bases short, with 17 bases between. CDR3 sequence (DNA): TGTGCCAGCAGCATTGAGGGACTCCACCACGAGCAGTACTTC. Its translation is CASSIEGLHHEQYF.

On this clone: Within the sample, other DNA sequences also encode this same CDR3. The chain combines TRBV20-1 with TRBJ2-7, with D unresolved. The V and J ends lost 2 bases and 6 bases respectively, with 8 bases between them. From germline, CDR1 is DFQATT and CDR2 SNEGSKA (reference sequence). CDR3 length equals 11 residues. CDR3 loop: CSARFGPEQYF. The DNA of the CDR3 is TGCAGTGCTAGATTCGGCCCCGAGCAGTACTTC.

This chain connects TRBV12-3 or TRBV12-4 to TRBJ1-1; D is perhaps TRBD1 (5 bases). The germline V and J ends were trimmed by 3 bases and 4 bases, with 9 bases remaining between them. The CDR3 is 13 residues long. CDR3 residues: CASSFGGSTEAFF. DNA for the CDR3: TGTGCCAGCAGTTTCGGGGGAAGCACTGAAGCTTTCTTT.

V gene TRBV5-1 combines with J gene TRBJ1-4; 7 bases align to TRBD1. CDR3 length equals 15 residues. The ends lost 4 bases at V and 4 bases at J; junction bases unmatched: 7. CDR1 is SGHRS and CDR2 is YFSETQ in the germline V gene. CDR3 DNA: TGCGCCAGCAGCCAGGGGACAGAGCGTAATGAAAAACTGTTTTTT. It is translated as CASSQGTERNEKLFF.

The chain has TRBV7-2 and TRBJ1-3; D is unclear. Germline loops: CDR1 SGHTA, CDR2 FQGNSA. The length of the CDR3 is 13 residues. Trimming took 7 bases from V and 4 from J, leaving 11 bases between them. Here the CDR3 DNA reads TGTGCCAGCAACCCAACGAACGGAAACACCATATATTTT. The encoded protein is CASNPTNGNTIYF.

This chain links TRBV6-5 with TRBJ1-2; 7 nucleotides align to TRBD1. The V gene's germline CDR1 is MNHEY and CDR2 SVGAGI. CDR3 length: 13 amino acids. The V segment lost 6 bases and the J segment 8 bases; nucleotides outside the gene matches: 9. CDR3 in amino acids: CASRRRQGLGYTF. In DNA form, the CDR3 reads TGTGCCAGCAGACGTCGACAGGGTTTGGGCTACACCTTC.